The next 13 T cell receptor beta chains were all read from a single sample in a study of blood T cell repertoires in COVID-19. Data came from immunoSEQ multiplex PCR; TCRdb stores just in-frame clones and leaves some out. The data hold 200,000 to 300,000 clones, with 86% observed a single time. The specimen was peripheral blood. These TCRs come from a woman in her twenties or thirties who had recovered from COVID-19.

Of note for this clone: Mismatch with germline at one junction end may stem from a read error. This rearrangement joins TRBV6-5 to TRBJ2-7; D uncertain. Germline CDR1 and CDR2: MNHEY and SVGAGI. The CDR3 totals 13 residues. CDR3 coding DNA: TGTGCCAGCAGTCACTCGAGCTCCTACGAGCAGTACTTC. Protein product: CASSHSSSYEQYF.

V usage is TRBV7-2 and J usage is TRBJ2-1; TRBD1 matches at 7 bases. Germline assignment: CDR1 SGHTA and CDR2 FQGNSA. The CDR3 is 15 amino acids. The J segment lost 4 bases and the V segment lost 9 bases, leaving 12 bases of the junction unmatched. CDR3 in amino acids: CASQLQGDGYNEQFF. The CDR3 DNA sequence: TGTGCCAGTCAGCTCCAGGGGGACGGGTACAATGAGCAGTTCTTC.

The chain combines TRBV7-3 with TRBJ1-6, with 8 nucleotides matching TRBD1. With 6 bases clipped from V and 11 bases from J, the junction kept 9 bases outside the gene matches. The CDR3 runs to 14 residues. Germline V gives CDR1 SGHTA, CDR2 FQGTGA. The CDR3 is CASSLQGEGAPLHF. CDR3 sequence (DNA): TGTGCCAGCAGTCTACAGGGGGAAGGAGCACCCCTCCACTTT. The full variable domain, in which reference TRBV7-3 and TRBJ1-6 provide the parts outside the CDR3, is GAGVSQTPSNKVTEKGKYVELRCDPISGHTALYWYRQSLGQGPEFLIYFQGTGAADDSGLPNDRFFAVRPEGSVSTLKIQRTERGDSAVYLCASSLQGEGAPLHFGNGTRLTVT.

This clone was observed a few times. V gene TRBV19 combines with J gene TRBJ1-1; perhaps TRBD1 as D (6 bases). V lost 4 bases and J lost 1, with 13 bases in between. This CDR3 region has 15 residues. Looked up from germline, CDR1 is LNHDA and CDR2 is SQIVND (reference sequence). CDR3 nucleotides: TGTGCCAGTAGTAACACAGGGCTAAAGAACACTGAAGCTTTCTTT. It translates to CASSNTGLKNTEAFF.

This chain connects TRBV4-1 to TRBJ1-3; 7 nucleotides agree with TRBD1. The CDR3 has 16 amino acids. V dropped 4 bases and J dropped 8; count of bases not matched to a gene: 14. From germline, CDR1 is MGHRA and CDR2 YSYEKL. CDR3 bases: TGCGCCAGCAGCCGCCTACCGGGACAGTCTTATGACACCATATATTTT. Translation: CASSRLPGQSYDTIYF.

The DNA of the CDR3 is TGTGCCAGCAGCCAAGCAGGGGGGAGAGAGCAGTACTTC. This gives the protein CASSQAGGREQYF. The chain couples TRBV4-2 to TRBJ2-7; D is possibly TRBD1 (7 bases). CDR1 is LGHNA and CDR2 is YNFKEQ in the germline V gene. The CDR3 runs 13 residues. V gave up 1 base and J gave up 7 bases, with 11 bases separating them.

This CDR3 reads CASRGRTSGGSGANVLTF. The CDR3 nucleotides are TGCGCCAGCAGGGGGCGGACTAGCGGGGGCTCTGGGGCCAACGTCCTGACTTTC. The J gene is TRBJ2-6, the V gene TRBV4-1; 13 nucleotides match TRBD2. J lost 0 bases, V lost 6 bases, and 5 bases had no gene match. CDR1 is MGHRA and CDR2 is YSYEKL in the germline V gene. The CDR3 totals 18 residues.

This clone was recorded a few times. The chain combines TRBV27 with TRBJ2-3; D remains ambiguous. Trimming left V 7 bases short and J 7 bases short, with 18 bases between. The germline CDR1 and CDR2 sequences are MNHEY and SMNVEV (reference sequence). This CDR3 contains 14 residues. CDR3 sequence reads: CASTFGRPPYTQYF. The DNA for the CDR3 is TGTGCCAGCACCTTTGGGCGACCACCCTATACGCAGTATTTT.

The rearrangement uses TRBV7-3 and TRBJ2-1, with D unclear. The CDR3 runs 13 residues. Germline CDR1 SGHTA, CDR2 FQGTGA. Trimming left V 1 base short and J 8 bases short, with 9 bases between. CDR3 nucleotide sequence: TGTGCCAGCAGCTTAAGTAGTATCCATGAGCAGTTCTTC. Translation gives CASSLSSIHEQFF.

The chain has TRBV3-1 (or the pseudogene TRBV3-2) and TRBJ2-3; TRBD2 agrees at 9 bases. Germline trimming cut 1 base from V and 7 bases from J; bases unmatched to any gene: 6. CDR1 and CDR2 from the germline V gene are LGHDT and YNNKEL (reference sequence). The CDR3 loop spans 15 amino acids. As DNA, the CDR3 is TGTGCCAGCAGCCAAGCTGCGGGGGGGACAAATACGCAGTATTTT. Protein: CASSQAAGGTNTQYF.

The chain joins TRBV5-1 to TRBJ2-2; 7 bases match TRBD2. V shed 0 bases and J 5 bases; nucleotides not matched to a gene: 4. The CDR3 runs to 15 residues. Germline lookup yields CDR1 SGHRS and CDR2 YFSETQ. CDR3 DNA sequence: TGCGCCAGCAGCTTGGCGGCGGGGGTGACCGGGGAGCTGTTTTTT. This sequence encodes CASSLAAGVTGELFF.

V usage is TRBV12-3 or TRBV12-4 and J usage is TRBJ1-3; D gene unclear. This CDR3 contains 12 residues. Between the trimmed V and J ends, which lost 2 bases and 7 bases, there was a span of 6 bases. This CDR3 is CASSLLSNTIYF. The CDR3, as DNA: TGTGCCAGCAGTTTACTTAGTAACACCATATATTTT.

The gene calls are TRBV19 and TRBJ2-2; TRBD2 matches at 10 bases. This CDR3 contains 18 residues. The germline CDR1 and CDR2 sequences are LNHDA and SQIVND (reference sequence). With V trimmed by 3 bases and J by 5 bases, 12 bases remained unmatched. CDR3 loop: CASSIGLGSGGPTGELFF. DNA for the CDR3: TGTGCCAGTAGTATTGGTTTGGGTAGCGGGGGGCCTACCGGGGAGCTGTTTTTT.